What follows are 4 T cell receptor beta chains derived from one specimen sequenced in a study of blood T cells in healthy people across ages. It was with a sample-barcoded 5' primer and a J-beta primer mix that a second PCR of roughly 6 to 12 cycles was run. TCRdb reanalysed the 5' RACE reads using MiXCR and keeps one entry per CDR3 protein. Found here are 700,000 to 900,000 distinct CDR3 sequences, 20% to 30% of them singletons; the top ten hold around 3%. These same data were also listed under a study on T cells of mothers and their children.

Sample: blood. The receptor set was obtained from a boy between 5 and 17 years old in good health.

The chain combines TRBV2 with TRBJ2-5; the D gene could be TRBD1 or TRBD2 (5 bases each). From germline, CDR1 is SNHLY and CDR2 FYNNEI. The V gene lost 2 bases and the J gene lost 5 bases, with 12 bases spanning the gap. The length of the CDR3 is 14 residues. In DNA form, the CDR3 reads TGTGCCAGCAGTGAAATGGGGGTTGCGGAGACCCAGTACTTC. Translating it yields CASSEMGVAETQYF.

As to this clonotype: An end of the junction does not agree with germline; a read error may underlie this. The chain couples TRBV7-7 to TRBJ2-5; D is unclear. With the DNA end fitting TRBJ2-1 better, the J assignment may be wrong. The CDR3 has 13 residues. Germline lookup yields CDR1 SSHAT and CDR2 FNYEAQ (reference sequence). The chain's CDR3 is CASSFDWGREQFF. The CDR3 bases are TGTGCTAGCAGCTTCGACTGGGGAAGGGAGCAGTTCTTC.

The chain has TRBV6-5 and TRBJ2-7; 12 bases are a match to TRBD2. Losses at the gene ends were 6 bases for V and 3 bases for J; bases not matched to a gene: 6. Germline V gene lookup returns CDR1 MNHEY and CDR2 SVGAGI. The CDR3 runs to 15 residues. CDR3 amino acids: CASRTTSGGIYEQYF. The CDR3 bases are TGTGCCAGCAGAACAACTAGCGGGGGGATCTACGAGCAGTACTTC.

The V and J genes are TRBV4-2 and TRBJ2-3, with D possibly TRBD1 on 6 matching bases. There are 13 residues in the CDR3. Germline CDR1 reads LGHNA; CDR2 reads YNFKEQ. V gave up 0 bases and J gave up 7 bases, with 8 bases separating them. CDR3 sequence reads: CASSQDWGHTQYF. The CDR3 nucleotides read TGTGCCAGCAGCCAAGATTGGGGGCATACGCAGTATTTT.